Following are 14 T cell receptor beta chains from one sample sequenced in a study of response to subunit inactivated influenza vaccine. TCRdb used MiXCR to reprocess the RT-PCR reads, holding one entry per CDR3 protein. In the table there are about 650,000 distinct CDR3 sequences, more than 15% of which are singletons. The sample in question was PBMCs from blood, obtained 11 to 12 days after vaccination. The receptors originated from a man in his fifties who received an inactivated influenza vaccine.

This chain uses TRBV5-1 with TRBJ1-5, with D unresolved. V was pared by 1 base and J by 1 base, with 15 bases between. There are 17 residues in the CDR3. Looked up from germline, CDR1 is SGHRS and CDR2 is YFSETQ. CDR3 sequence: CASSLPTVFRSNQPQHF. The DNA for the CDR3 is TGCGCCAGCAGCTTGCCGACGGTCTTTAGGAGCAATCAGCCCCAGCATTTT.

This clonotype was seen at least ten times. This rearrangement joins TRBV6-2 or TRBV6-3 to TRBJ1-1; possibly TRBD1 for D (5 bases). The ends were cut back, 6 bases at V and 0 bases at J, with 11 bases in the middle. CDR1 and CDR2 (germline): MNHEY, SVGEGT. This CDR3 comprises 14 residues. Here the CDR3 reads CASRNDRMNTEAFF. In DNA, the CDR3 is TGTGCCAGCAGGAACGACAGAATGAACACTGAAGCTTTCTTT.

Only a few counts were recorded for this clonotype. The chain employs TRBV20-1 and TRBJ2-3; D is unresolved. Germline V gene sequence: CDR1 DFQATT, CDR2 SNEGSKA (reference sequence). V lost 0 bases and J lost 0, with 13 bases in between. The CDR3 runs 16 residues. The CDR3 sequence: CSARDPQLSSTDTQYF. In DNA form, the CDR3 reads TGCAGTGCTAGAGATCCACAGCTCTCTAGCACAGATACGCAGTATTTT.

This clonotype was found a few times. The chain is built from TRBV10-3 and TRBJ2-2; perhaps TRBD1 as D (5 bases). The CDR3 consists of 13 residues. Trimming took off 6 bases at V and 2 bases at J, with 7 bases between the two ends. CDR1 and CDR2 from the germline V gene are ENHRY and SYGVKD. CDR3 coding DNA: TGTGCCATCAGGGGGCCTAACACCGGGGAGCTGTTTTTT. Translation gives CAIRGPNTGELFF.

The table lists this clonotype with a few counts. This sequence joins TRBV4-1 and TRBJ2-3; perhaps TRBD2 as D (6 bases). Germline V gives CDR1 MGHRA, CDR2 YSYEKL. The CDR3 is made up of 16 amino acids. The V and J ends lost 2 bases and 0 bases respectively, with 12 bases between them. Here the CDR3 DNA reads TGCGCCAGCAGCCAACGCGGGGCCACAAGCACAGATACGCAGTATTTT. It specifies CASSQRGATSTDTQYF.

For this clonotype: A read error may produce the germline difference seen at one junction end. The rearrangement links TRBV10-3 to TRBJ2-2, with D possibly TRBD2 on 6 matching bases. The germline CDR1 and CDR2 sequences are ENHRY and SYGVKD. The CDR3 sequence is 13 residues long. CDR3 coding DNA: TGTGCCATCAGTGTTCCCGGGACCGGGGGGCTGTTTTTT. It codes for CAISVPGTGGLFF.

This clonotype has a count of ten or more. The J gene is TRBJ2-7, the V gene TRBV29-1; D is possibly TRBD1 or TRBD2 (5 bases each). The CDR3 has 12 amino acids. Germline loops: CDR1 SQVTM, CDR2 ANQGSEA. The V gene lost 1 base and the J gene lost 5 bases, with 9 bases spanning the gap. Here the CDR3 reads CSVEVWGNEQYF. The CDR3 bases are TGCAGCGTTGAAGTCTGGGGGAACGAGCAGTACTTC.

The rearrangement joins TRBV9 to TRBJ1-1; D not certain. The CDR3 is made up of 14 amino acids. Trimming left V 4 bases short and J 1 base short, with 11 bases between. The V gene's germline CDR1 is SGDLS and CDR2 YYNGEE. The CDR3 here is CASSPTDGNTEAFF. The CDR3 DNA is TGTGCCAGCAGCCCAACAGACGGGAACACTGAAGCTTTCTTT.

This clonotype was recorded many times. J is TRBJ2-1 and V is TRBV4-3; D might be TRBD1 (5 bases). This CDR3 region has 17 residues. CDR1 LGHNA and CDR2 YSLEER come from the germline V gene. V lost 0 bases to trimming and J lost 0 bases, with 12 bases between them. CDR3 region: CASSQDLSDSSYNEQFF. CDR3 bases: TGCGCCAGCAGCCAAGATCTGAGCGACAGCTCCTACAATGAGCAGTTCTTC.

In DNA form, the CDR3 reads TGTGCCAGCAGTTTTCTTGTTGGTAGTACCTACGAGCAGTACTTC. This sequence encodes CASSFLVGSTYEQYF. The chain links TRBV12-3 or TRBV12-4 to TRBJ2-7; D is ambiguous. CDR3 length equals 15 residues. Trimming took off 3 bases at V and 2 bases at J, with 14 bases between the two ends.

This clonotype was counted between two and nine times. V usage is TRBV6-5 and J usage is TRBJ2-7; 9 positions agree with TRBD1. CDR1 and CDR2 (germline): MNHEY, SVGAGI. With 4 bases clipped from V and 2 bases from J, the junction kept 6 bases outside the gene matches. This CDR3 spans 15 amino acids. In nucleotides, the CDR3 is TGTGCCAGCAGTTTTGGACAGGGGCAAACCTACGAGCAGTACTTC. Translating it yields CASSFGQGQTYEQYF.

The CDR3 loop reads CASSPPSFEQYF. The CDR3 DNA follows: TGCGCCAGCAGCCCCCCGTCGTTCGAGCAGTACTTC. The gene calls are TRBV5-1 and TRBJ2-7; D gene uncertain. Germline loops: CDR1 SGHRS, CDR2 YFSETQ. Trimming took 4 bases from V and 6 from J, leaving 11 bases between them. This CDR3 comprises 12 residues.

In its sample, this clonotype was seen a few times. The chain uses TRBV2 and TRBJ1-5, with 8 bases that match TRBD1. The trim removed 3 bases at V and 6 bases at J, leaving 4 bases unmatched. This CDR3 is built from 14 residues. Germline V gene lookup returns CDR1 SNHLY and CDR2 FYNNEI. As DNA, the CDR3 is TGTGCCAGCAGTGAGGACAGGGCGACTCAGCCCCAGCATTTT. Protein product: CASSEDRATQPQHF.

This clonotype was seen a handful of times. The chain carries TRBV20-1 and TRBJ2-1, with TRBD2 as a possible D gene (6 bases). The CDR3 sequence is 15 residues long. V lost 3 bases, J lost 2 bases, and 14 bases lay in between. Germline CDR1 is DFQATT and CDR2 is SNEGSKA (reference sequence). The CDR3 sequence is CSASSASATYNEQFF. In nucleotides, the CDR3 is TGCAGTGCTAGTTCGGCTAGCGCAACCTACAATGAGCAGTTCTTC.